Each of the 32 T cell receptor beta chains below was sequenced from the same sample in a study of T cell repertoires in cytomegalovirus infection. Each CDR3 protein is one row after TCRdb ran MiXCR on the reads. The table has some 350,000 distinct CDR3 sequences, around a sixth seen once. Sequencing used PBMCs. These receptor sequences come from a human donor in good health (CMV status not recorded). Some clones in this sample may be carry-over from other donors' samples.

This clonotype was found many times. The V and J genes are TRBV7-2 and TRBJ2-3; 12 nucleotides agree with TRBD2. Germline V gene data show CDR1 as SGHTA and CDR2 as FQGNSA. The V gene end was trimmed by 6 bases and the J gene end by 5 bases; junction bases not matched to a gene: 6. The CDR3 covers 15 residues. The CDR3 protein is CASRPRLAGEDTQYF. The CDR3 bases are TGTGCCAGCAGACCACGACTAGCGGGGGAAGATACGCAGTATTTT.

As for this clonotype: This sequence may be a read error, since a much larger clone differs from it by one base. The missing conserved phenylalanine or tryptophan at the end of this CDR3 makes a read error likely. The chain couples TRBV6-8 to TRBJ1-1, with D perhaps matching TRBD1 (6 bases). V lost 6 bases and J 0 bases, leaving 8 bases between the germline ends. Germline CDR1 and CDR2: MNHGY and SAAAGT. The CDR3 extends over 13 amino acids. CDR3 DNA: TGTGCCAGCAGACAGGGCTTGAACACTGAAGCTTTCTGT. It encodes CASRQGLNTEAFC.

The chain employs TRBV7-3 and TRBJ2-1; 9 nucleotides agree with TRBD1. The ends lost 5 bases at V and 8 bases at J; junction bases unmatched: 7. Germline V gene lookup returns CDR1 SGHTA and CDR2 FQGTGA. The CDR3 has 14 amino acids. CDR3 residues: CASSRGTGFHEQFF. The CDR3 nucleotides are TGTGCCAGCAGCCGTGGGACAGGGTTTCATGAGCAGTTCTTC.

This clonotype has only a few counts. The chain uses TRBV19 and TRBJ1-1; D uncertain. Trimming took 7 bases from V and 1 from J, leaving 7 bases between them. From germline, CDR1 is LNHDA and CDR2 SQIVND (reference sequence). The CDR3 extends over 12 amino acids. CDR3 coding DNA: TGTGCCAGTAAAGCCGGGAACACTGAAGCTTTCTTT. Translation gives CASKAGNTEAFF.

This sequence joins TRBV4-2 and TRBJ2-3; 10 bases agree with TRBD2. CDR1 LGHNA and CDR2 YNFKEQ come from the germline V gene. With 1 base clipped from V and 4 bases from J, the junction kept 8 bases outside the gene matches. This CDR3 spans 17 amino acids. The CDR3 nucleotides are TGTGCCAGCAGCCAAGGGGGGCTAGCGGGGGTCTCAGATACGCAGTATTTT. Translating gives CASSQGGLAGVSDTQYF.

Only a few counts were recorded for this clonotype. CDR3 region: CASSQAVWAGTSTDTQYF. The CDR3 DNA reads as TGCGCCAGCAGCCAAGCGGTGTGGGCGGGGACCTCCACAGATACGCAGTATTTT. This rearrangement joins TRBV4-1 to TRBJ2-3, with a weak D call TRBD2 (6 bases). This CDR3 region has 18 residues. The germline V gene encodes CDR1 MGHRA and CDR2 YSYEKL. Trimming stripped 1 base from V and 2 bases from J, with 19 bases between.

V gene TRBV2 combines with J gene TRBJ1-6; a weak D match, TRBD1 (6 bases). V dropped 6 bases and J dropped 8 bases, with 14 bases sitting between them. Germline-derived CDR1 and CDR2 are SNHLY and FYNNEI. The CDR3 consists of 14 residues. DNA for the CDR3: TGTGCCAGCAGCTCGGGGGGGGCCGATTCACCCCTCCACTTT. It yields the protein CASSSGGADSPLHF.

There are a few counts of this clonotype. The rearrangement uses TRBV7-9 and TRBJ2-3; 9 bases are a match to TRBD2. This CDR3 has 17 amino acids. J gave up 4 bases and V 1 base, and 9 bases lay outside the gene matches. The germline V gene encodes CDR1 SEHNR and CDR2 FQNEAQ (reference sequence). CDR3 amino acids: CASSLEWGVAGADTQYF. The CDR3 nucleotides read TGTGCCAGCAGCTTAGAGTGGGGAGTAGCGGGGGCAGATACGCAGTATTTT. The variable domain in full, completed from reference TRBV7-9 and TRBJ2-3, reads DTGVSQNPRHKITKRGQNVTFRCDPISEHNRLYWYRQTLGQGPEFLTYFQNEAQLEKSRLLSDRFSAERPKGSFSTLEIQRTEQGDSAMYLCASSLEWGVAGADTQYFGPGTRLTVL.

This clonotype appeared a few times. V usage is TRBV4-2 and J usage is TRBJ2-1, with 7 positions matching TRBD1. The CDR3 contains 19 residues. Germline V gene lookup returns CDR1 LGHNA and CDR2 YNFKEQ. The J segment lost 1 base and the V segment lost 2 bases, leaving 14 bases of the junction unmatched. The CDR3 sequence is CASSQLSDRIMMSYNEQFF. For the CDR3, the DNA is TGTGCCAGCAGCCAACTCTCGGACAGGATCATGATGTCCTACAATGAGCAGTTCTTC.

There are a few counts of this clonotype. V is TRBV20-1 and J is TRBJ2-5, with 7 positions matching TRBD1. There are 15 residues in the CDR3. Germline CDR1 is DFQATT and CDR2 is SNEGSKA (reference sequence). With 3 bases clipped from V and 2 bases from J, the junction kept 9 bases outside the gene matches. The CDR3 region is CSASFLQGKQETQYF. CDR3 nucleotide sequence: TGCAGTGCTAGTTTCCTACAGGGGAAACAAGAGACCCAGTACTTC.

This clonotype was counted a few times. The chain joins TRBV29-1 to TRBJ1-1, with D perhaps matching TRBD1 (5 bases). CDR1 is SQVTM and CDR2 is ANQGSEA in the germline V gene. CDR3 length: 12 amino acids. The V gene lost 2 bases and the J gene lost 12 bases, with 16 bases spanning the gap. For the CDR3, the DNA is TGCAGCGTTGAATATCAGGGTTCAGAAACTTTCTTT. Translation: CSVEYQGSETFF.

This clonotype was observed at least ten times. The chain has TRBV5-1 and TRBJ2-3; no clear D gene. Trimming took 0 bases from V and 2 from J, leaving 7 bases between them. Germline V gene sequence: CDR1 SGHRS, CDR2 YFSETQ. This CDR3 contains 14 residues. DNA of the CDR3: TGCGCCAGCAGCTTGGGGCGGCTCACAGATACGCAGTATTTT. Translating gives CASSLGRLTDTQYF.

With regard to this clonotype: A much larger clone differs by one base, so this may be a read error. The chain recombines TRBV7-2 with TRBJ1-1; weak D call: TRBD1 (5 bases). This CDR3 has 16 residues. Germline assignment: CDR1 SGHTA and CDR2 FQGNSA. Between the trimmed V and J ends, which lost 0 bases and 4 bases, there was a span of 15 bases. The CDR3 spells CASSLAWGEVSTEAFF. DNA of the CDR3: TGTGCCAGCAGCTTAGCCTGGGGGGAGGTTAGCACTGAAGCTTTCTTT.

The gene calls are TRBV2 and TRBJ2-1; TRBD2 is a possible D gene (5 bases). V shed 6 bases and J shed 6 bases, with 18 bases lying between them. The CDR3 runs to 15 residues. Germline V gene sequence: CDR1 SNHLY, CDR2 FYNNEI. DNA for the CDR3: TGTGCCAGCAGCCAGAGGGTGGCTCGCGGCAATGAGCAGTTCTTC. Amino acids: CASSQRVARGNEQFF.

This sequence joins TRBV7-9 and TRBJ2-3; tentatively, D is TRBD2 (5 bases). The germline gives CDR1 SEHNR, CDR2 FQNEAQ (reference sequence). Trimming removed 5 bases at V and 3 bases at J, with 24 bases between. CDR3 length: 18 amino acids. The CDR3: CASSPNPIRLTGTDTQYF. CDR3 DNA: TGTGCCAGCAGCCCCAACCCCATTAGACTAACGGGGACAGATACGCAGTATTTT.

The chain employs TRBV15 and TRBJ2-3, with a possible D match to TRBD1 (5 bases). The CDR3 runs to 15 residues. Germline V lookup: CDR1 LNHNV, CDR2 YYDKDF (reference sequence). V lost 3 bases and J lost 5, with 15 bases in between. The CDR3 protein is CATSSSRAVRDTQYF. The CDR3 bases are TGTGCCACCAGCAGCTCCAGGGCGGTGAGAGATACGCAGTATTTT.

On this clonotype: A junction boundary mismatches the germline segment, possibly from a read error. The V and J genes are TRBV7-3 and TRBJ2-2; TRBD2 matches at 8 bases. Germline CDR1 SGHTA, CDR2 FQGTGA. The CDR3 loop spans 16 amino acids. The CDR3 spells CASSSAGGLNTGELLF. For the CDR3, the DNA is TGTGCCAGCAGCTCCGCGGGGGGCCTCAACACCGGGGAGCTGTTGTTT.

V is TRBV15 and J is TRBJ2-3; D perhaps matches TRBD1 (6 bases). Germline CDR1 and CDR2: LNHNV and YYDKDF (reference sequence). This CDR3 has 14 amino acids. Trimming removed 5 bases from V and 5 bases from J, with 14 bases in between. Here the CDR3 reads CATSLNPRGDTQYF. The CDR3 bases are TGTGCCACCAGCCTTAACCCCAGGGGAGATACGCAGTATTTT. Based on the CDR3 plus reference TRBV15 and TRBJ2-3, the full variable domain is DAMVIQNPRYQVTQFGKPVTLSCSQTLNHNVMYWYQQKSSQAPKLLFHYYDKDFNNEADTPDNFQSRRPNTSFCFLDIRSPGLGDTAMYLCATSLNPRGDTQYFGPGTRLTVL.

Regarding this clonotype: This may come from a read error, since a much larger clone is one base off. The V and J genes are TRBV18 and TRBJ2-3; 7 bases agree with TRBD2. From germline, CDR1 is KGHSH and CDR2 LQKENI. This CDR3 is built from 14 residues. CDR3 amino acids: CANSPPSGADTQYF. The CDR3 DNA reads as TGTGCCAACTCACCACCGAGCGGGGCAGATACGCAGTATTTT.

V gene TRBV10-3 combines with J gene TRBJ1-1; 7 positions match TRBD1. The CDR3 sequence is 15 residues long. The J segment lost 1 base and the V segment lost 3 bases, leaving 5 bases of the junction unmatched. Germline V CDR1 and CDR2: ENHRY, SYGVKD. Here the CDR3 reads CAISDSGQPNTEAFF. For the CDR3, the DNA is TGTGCCATCAGTGACTCGGGACAGCCGAACACTGAAGCTTTCTTT.

The sample holds a few counts of this clonotype. The V gene is TRBV19, the J gene TRBJ2-5; D uncertain. V lost 3 bases and J lost 1, with 9 bases in between. Germline V gene sequence: CDR1 LNHDA, CDR2 SQIVND (reference sequence). This CDR3 is 14 amino acids long. The CDR3 coding sequence is TGTGCCAGTAGTATCACCAGGAGCCAAGAGACCCAGTACTTC. Translating it yields CASSITRSQETQYF. Full variable domain (rest looked up from reference TRBV19 and TRBJ2-5): DGGITQSPKYLFRKEGQNVTLSCEQNLNHDAMYWYRQDPGQGLRLIYYSQIVNDFQKGDIAEGYSVSREKKESFPLTVTSAQKNPTAFYLCASSITRSQETQYFGPGTRLLVL.

V and J are TRBV19 and TRBJ1-5; D might be TRBD1 (6 bases). The V gene lost 7 bases and the J gene lost 3 bases, with 13 bases spanning the gap. This CDR3 has 14 amino acids. The germline CDR1 and CDR2 sequences are LNHDA and SQIVND (reference sequence). The CDR3 region has the DNA TGTGCCAGTACCCCGGACAGCTACAATCAGCCCCAGCATTTT. Protein sequence: CASTPDSYNQPQHF.

The J gene is TRBJ2-7, the V gene TRBV29-1; the D is unclear. The CDR3 consists of 14 residues. Trimming took 2 bases from V and 0 from J, leaving 11 bases between them. CDR1 is SQVTM, CDR2 ANQGSEA, per germline. CDR3 sequence (DNA): TGCAGCGTTGAATATCCACAAGGCTCCTACGAGCAGTACTTC. Amino acid sequence: CSVEYPQGSYEQYF.

At least ten counts were recorded for this clonotype. The chain joins TRBV27 to TRBJ2-1, with 8 bases aligning to TRBD2. Germline assignment: CDR1 MNHEY and CDR2 SMNVEV (reference sequence). V dropped 3 bases and J dropped 7; count of bases not matched to a gene: 8. The CDR3 covers 15 residues. The CDR3 reads CASSLSGTSANEQFF. In DNA form, the CDR3 reads TGTGCCAGCAGTTTGAGCGGGACTAGTGCAAATGAGCAGTTCTTC.

The chain recombines TRBV18 with TRBJ1-1, with a possible D match to TRBD1 (6 bases). Germline V lookup: CDR1 KGHSH, CDR2 LQKENI. Trimming took off 3 bases at V and 0 bases at J, with 17 bases between the two ends. This CDR3 has 17 residues. The CDR3 region is CASSPRDISSVNTEAFF. The CDR3 DNA reads as TGTGCCAGCTCACCCCGGGACATTTCTTCGGTGAACACTGAAGCTTTCTTT.

This clonotype was seen only a few times. V and J are TRBV11-2 and TRBJ1-1; possible D gene TRBD1, 5 bases. With 3 bases removed from V and 6 bases from J, the gap between germline ends came to 8 bases. The germline V gene encodes CDR1 SGHAT and CDR2 FQNNGV. This CDR3 contains 12 residues. CDR3 sequence (DNA): TGTGCCAGCAGCTTCGGGGCCCCTGAAGCTTTCTTT. This encodes CASSFGAPEAFF.

This clonotype was found many times. J is TRBJ2-3 and V is TRBV4-3; the D gene is possibly TRBD2 (6 bases). Trimming took 4 bases from V and 3 from J, leaving 17 bases between them. Germline lookup yields CDR1 LGHNA and CDR2 YSLEER. The CDR3 totals 16 residues. CDR3 residues: CASSPDRGSGTDTQYF. The CDR3 DNA sequence: TGCGCCAGCAGCCCGGATAGAGGGAGCGGGACAGATACGCAGTATTTT.

This chain links TRBV7-2 with TRBJ1-5; a possible D gene is TRBD1 (6 bases). V lost 3 bases and J lost 5, with 14 bases in between. This CDR3 has 15 residues. Germline V gives CDR1 SGHTA, CDR2 FQGNSA. The chain's CDR3 is CASSFTGNGYQPQHF. The CDR3 nucleotides are TGTGCCAGCAGCTTTACAGGGAATGGATATCAGCCCCAGCATTTT.

This clonotype was picked up a small number of times. The CDR3 is CASRRVGAGVGVEQFF. For the CDR3, the DNA is TGTGCCAGCAGGAGGGTTGGGGCAGGGGTCGGCGTTGAGCAGTTCTTC. The chain uses TRBV6-2 or TRBV6-3 and TRBJ2-1; D perhaps matches TRBD1 (6 bases). The V and J ends lost 6 bases and 9 bases respectively, with 24 bases between them. The CDR3 sequence is 16 residues long. Germline-derived CDR1 and CDR2 are MNHEY and SVGEGT.

The CDR3 sequence: CASSFPAFGGHSGNTIYF. The CDR3 DNA is TGTGCCAGCAGTTTTCCTGCCTTTGGGGGCCACTCTGGAAACACCATATATTTT. The J gene is TRBJ1-3, the V gene TRBV12-3 or TRBV12-4; maybe TRBD1 (6 bases). The CDR3 spans 18 residues. Trimming pared 3 bases from V and 0 bases from J, leaving 18 bases between.

The chain carries TRBV20-1 and TRBJ2-3; TRBD2 matches at 9 bases. This CDR3 has 15 amino acids. With 8 bases clipped from V and 6 bases from J, the junction kept 15 bases outside the gene matches. CDR1 DFQATT and CDR2 SNEGSKA come from the germline V gene (reference sequence). CDR3 bases: TGCAGTTGCACTGGGCTAGCGGGGACCCGGGATACGCAGTATTTT. It translates to CSCTGLAGTRDTQYF.

The chain has TRBV7-2 and TRBJ2-1; 12 bases are a match to TRBD2. Trimming took 4 bases from V and 7 from J; bases not matched to a gene: 11. Germline CDR1 and CDR2: SGHTA and FQGNSA. The CDR3 totals 17 residues. The CDR3 region has the DNA TGTGCCAGCAGCTCCAGTCTAGCGGGAGGGGGGGGTAATGAGCAGTTCTTC. It translates to CASSSSLAGGGGNEQFF.